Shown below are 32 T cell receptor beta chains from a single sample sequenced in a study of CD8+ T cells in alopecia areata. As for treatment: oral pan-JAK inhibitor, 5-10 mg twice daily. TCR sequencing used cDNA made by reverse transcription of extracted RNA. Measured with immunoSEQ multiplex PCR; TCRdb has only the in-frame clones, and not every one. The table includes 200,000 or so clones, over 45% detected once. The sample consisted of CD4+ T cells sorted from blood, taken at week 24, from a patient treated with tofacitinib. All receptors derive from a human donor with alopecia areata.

Written as DNA, the CDR3 is TGTGCCAGCAGCTTGGGGAACTACGAGCAGTACTTC. This codes for CASSLGNYEQYF. J is TRBJ2-7 and V is TRBV5-6, with no clear D. V gave up 0 bases and J gave up 3 bases, with 4 bases separating them. From germline, CDR1 is SGHDT and CDR2 YYEEEE. The CDR3 loop spans 12 amino acids.

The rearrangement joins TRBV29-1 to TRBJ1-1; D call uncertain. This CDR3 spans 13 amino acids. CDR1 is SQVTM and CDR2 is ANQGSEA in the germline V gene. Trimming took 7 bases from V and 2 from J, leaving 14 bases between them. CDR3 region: CSGVPLSNTEAFF. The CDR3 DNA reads TGCAGCGGGGTCCCTCTTTCTAACACTGAAGCTTTCTTT.

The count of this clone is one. The DNA of the CDR3 is TGTGCCAGCAGAGGGACAGGGGGCTACGAGCAGTACTTC. This encodes CASRGTGGYEQYF. This chain joins TRBV6-5 and TRBJ2-7, with 11 nucleotides matching TRBD1. The germline CDR1 and CDR2 sequences are MNHEY and SVGAGI. The CDR3 covers 13 residues. The ends lost 6 bases at V and 3 bases at J; junction bases unmatched: 1.

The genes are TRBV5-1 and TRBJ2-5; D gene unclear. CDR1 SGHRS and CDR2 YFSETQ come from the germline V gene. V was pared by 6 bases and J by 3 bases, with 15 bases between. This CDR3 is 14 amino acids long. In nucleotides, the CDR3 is TGCGCCAGCAACAGAATCGGGCTAGAAGAGACCCAGTACTTC. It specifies CASNRIGLEETQYF.

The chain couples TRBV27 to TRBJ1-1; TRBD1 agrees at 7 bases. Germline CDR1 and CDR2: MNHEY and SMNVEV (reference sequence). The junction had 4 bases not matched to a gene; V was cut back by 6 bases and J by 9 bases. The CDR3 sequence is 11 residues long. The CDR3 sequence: CASRRQGQAFF. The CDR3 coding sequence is TGTGCCAGCAGGCGACAGGGACAAGCTTTCTTT.

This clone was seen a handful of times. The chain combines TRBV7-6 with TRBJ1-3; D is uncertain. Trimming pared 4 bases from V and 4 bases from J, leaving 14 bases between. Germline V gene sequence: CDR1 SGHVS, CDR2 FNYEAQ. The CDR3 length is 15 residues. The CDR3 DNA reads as TGTGCCAGCAGCTCCACGGCGGTCGCAGGAAACACCATATATTTT. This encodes CASSSTAVAGNTIYF.

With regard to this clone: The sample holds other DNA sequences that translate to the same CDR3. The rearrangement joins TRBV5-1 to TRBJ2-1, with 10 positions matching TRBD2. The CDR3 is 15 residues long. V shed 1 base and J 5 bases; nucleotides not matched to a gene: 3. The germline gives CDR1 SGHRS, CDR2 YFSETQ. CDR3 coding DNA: TGCGCCAGCAGCTTGACTAGCGGGGCCGACAATGAGCAGTTCTTC. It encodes CASSLTSGADNEQFF.

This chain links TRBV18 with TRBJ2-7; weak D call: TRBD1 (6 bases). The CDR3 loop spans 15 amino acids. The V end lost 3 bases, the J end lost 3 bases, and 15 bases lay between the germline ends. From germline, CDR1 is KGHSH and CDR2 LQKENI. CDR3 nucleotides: TGTGCCAGCTCACCGGTACAGGGAGCGTACTACGAGCAGTACTTC. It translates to CASSPVQGAYYEQYF. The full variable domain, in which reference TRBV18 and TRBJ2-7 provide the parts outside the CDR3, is NAGVMQNPRHLVRRRGQEARLRCSPMKGHSHVYWYRQLPEEGLKFMVYLQKENIIDESGMPKERFSAEFPKEGPSILRIQQVVRGDSAAYFCASSPVQGAYYEQYFGPGTRLTVT.

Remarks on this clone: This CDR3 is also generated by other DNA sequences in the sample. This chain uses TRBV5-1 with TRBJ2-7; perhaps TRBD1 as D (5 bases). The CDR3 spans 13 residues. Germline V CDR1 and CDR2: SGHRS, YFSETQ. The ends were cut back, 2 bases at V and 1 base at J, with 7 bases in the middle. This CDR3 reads CASSLDRSYEQYF. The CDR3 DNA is TGCGCCAGCAGCTTAGACAGATCCTACGAGCAGTACTTC.

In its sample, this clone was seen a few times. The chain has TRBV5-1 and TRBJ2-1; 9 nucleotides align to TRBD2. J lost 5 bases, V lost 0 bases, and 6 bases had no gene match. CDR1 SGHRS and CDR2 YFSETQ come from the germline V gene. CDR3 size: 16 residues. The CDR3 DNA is TGCGCCAGCAGCTTGGCGGGACTAGCTTCCCACAATGAGCAGTTCTTC. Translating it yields CASSLAGLASHNEQFF.

The CDR3 bases are TGCGCCAGCAGATCTGGAGCGGGAGGGCCTGGTGGAAGCGGGGAGCTGTTTTTT. Translation: CASRSGAGGPGGSGELFF. The V call is TRBV5-1, the J call TRBJ2-2, with 10 bases fitting TRBD2. Trimming at V came to 5 bases and at J to 7 bases, leaving 17 bases not matched to a gene. This CDR3 spans 18 amino acids. Per the germline V gene, CDR1 is SGHRS and CDR2 is YFSETQ.

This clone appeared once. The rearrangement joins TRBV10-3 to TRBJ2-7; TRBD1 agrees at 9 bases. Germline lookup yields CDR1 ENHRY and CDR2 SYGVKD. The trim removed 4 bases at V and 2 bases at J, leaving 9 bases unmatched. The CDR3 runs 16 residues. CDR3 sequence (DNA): TGTGCCATCAGTGGCTCGGACAGGGGCCTTACCTACGAGCAGTACTTC. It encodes CAISGSDRGLTYEQYF.

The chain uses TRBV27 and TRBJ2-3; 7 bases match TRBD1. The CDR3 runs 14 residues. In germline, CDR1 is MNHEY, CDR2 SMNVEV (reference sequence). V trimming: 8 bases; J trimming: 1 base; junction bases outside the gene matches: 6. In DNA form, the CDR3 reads TGTGCCAGCGCTTATGACAGGGGCACAGATACGCAGTATTTT. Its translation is CASAYDRGTDTQYF.

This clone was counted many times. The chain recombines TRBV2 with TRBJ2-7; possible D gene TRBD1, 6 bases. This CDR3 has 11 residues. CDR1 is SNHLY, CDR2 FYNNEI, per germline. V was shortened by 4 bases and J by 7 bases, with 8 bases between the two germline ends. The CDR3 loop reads CASSVDREQYF. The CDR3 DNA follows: TGTGCCAGCAGTGTCGACAGGGAGCAGTACTTC.

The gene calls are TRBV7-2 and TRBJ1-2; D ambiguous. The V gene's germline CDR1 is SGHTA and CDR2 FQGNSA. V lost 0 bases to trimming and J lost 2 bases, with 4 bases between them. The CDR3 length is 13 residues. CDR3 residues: CASSLAQNYGYTF. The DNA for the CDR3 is TGTGCCAGCAGCTTAGCACAGAACTATGGCTACACCTTC.

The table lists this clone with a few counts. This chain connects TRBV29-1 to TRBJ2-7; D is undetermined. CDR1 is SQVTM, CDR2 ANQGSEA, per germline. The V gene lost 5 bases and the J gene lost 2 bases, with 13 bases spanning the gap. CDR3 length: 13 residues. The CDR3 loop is CSVSESGTYEQYF. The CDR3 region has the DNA TGCAGCGTTTCTGAGTCCGGAACCTACGAGCAGTACTTC.

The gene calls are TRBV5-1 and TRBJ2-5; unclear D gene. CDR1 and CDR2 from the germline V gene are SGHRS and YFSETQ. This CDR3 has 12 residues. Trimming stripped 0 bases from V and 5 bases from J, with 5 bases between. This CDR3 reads CASSLVGETQYF. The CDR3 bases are TGCGCCAGCAGCTTGGTGGGGGAGACCCAGTACTTC.

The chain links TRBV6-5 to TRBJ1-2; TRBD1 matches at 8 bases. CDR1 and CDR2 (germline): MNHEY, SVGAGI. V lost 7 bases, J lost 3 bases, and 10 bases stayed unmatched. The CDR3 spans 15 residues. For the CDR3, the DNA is TGTGCCAGCAAACCCACGACAGGGGAGGACTATGGCTACACCTTC. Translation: CASKPTTGEDYGYTF.

DNA of the CDR3: TGTGCCAGCAGCTTGCTAGCGGATACCTACGAGCAGTACTTC. Translating gives CASSLLADTYEQYF. J is TRBJ2-7 and V is TRBV5-6, with 7 bases lining up with TRBD2. Trimming removed 1 base from V and 2 bases from J; junction bases left unmatched: 3. CDR3 length: 14 amino acids. Germline V gene data show CDR1 as SGHDT and CDR2 as YYEEEE.

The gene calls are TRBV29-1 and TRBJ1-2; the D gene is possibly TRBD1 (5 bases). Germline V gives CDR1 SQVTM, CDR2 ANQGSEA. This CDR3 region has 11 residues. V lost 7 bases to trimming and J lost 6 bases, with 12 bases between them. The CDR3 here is CSAGHVDGYTF. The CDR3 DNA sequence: TGCAGCGCTGGACACGTAGATGGCTACACCTTC.

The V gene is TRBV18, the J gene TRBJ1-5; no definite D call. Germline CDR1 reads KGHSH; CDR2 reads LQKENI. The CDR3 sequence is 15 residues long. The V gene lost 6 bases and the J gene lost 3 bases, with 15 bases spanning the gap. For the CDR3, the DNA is TGTGCCAGCTCCCTGATAGAAGGGAACAATCAGCCCCAGCATTTT. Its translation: CASSLIEGNNQPQHF.

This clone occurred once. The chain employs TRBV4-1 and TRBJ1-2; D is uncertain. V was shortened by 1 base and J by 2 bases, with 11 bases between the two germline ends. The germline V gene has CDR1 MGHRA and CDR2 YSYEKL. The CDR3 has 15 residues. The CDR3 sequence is CASSQAAAVNYGYTF. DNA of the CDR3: TGCGCCAGCAGCCAAGCGGCGGCTGTGAACTATGGCTACACCTTC.

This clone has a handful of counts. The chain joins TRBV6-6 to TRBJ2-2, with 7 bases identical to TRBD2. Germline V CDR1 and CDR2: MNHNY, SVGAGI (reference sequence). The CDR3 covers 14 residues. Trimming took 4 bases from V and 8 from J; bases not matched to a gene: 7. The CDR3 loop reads CASSFPGLSGELFF. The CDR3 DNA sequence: TGTGCCAGCAGTTTCCCGGGACTATCGGGGGAGCTGTTTTTT.

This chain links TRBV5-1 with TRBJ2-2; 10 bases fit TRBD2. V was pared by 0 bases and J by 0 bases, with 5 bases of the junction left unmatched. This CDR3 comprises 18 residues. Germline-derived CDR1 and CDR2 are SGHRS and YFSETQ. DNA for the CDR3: TGCGCCAGCAGCTTGGATGTTAGCGGGAGGACGAACACCGGGGAGCTGTTTTTT. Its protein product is CASSLDVSGRTNTGELFF.

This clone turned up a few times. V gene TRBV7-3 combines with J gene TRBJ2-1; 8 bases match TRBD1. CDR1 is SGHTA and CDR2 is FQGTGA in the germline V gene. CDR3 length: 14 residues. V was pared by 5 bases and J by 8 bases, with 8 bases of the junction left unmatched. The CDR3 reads CASSQRTGLDEQFF. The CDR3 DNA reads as TGTGCCAGCAGCCAGAGGACAGGGCTGGATGAGCAGTTCTTC.

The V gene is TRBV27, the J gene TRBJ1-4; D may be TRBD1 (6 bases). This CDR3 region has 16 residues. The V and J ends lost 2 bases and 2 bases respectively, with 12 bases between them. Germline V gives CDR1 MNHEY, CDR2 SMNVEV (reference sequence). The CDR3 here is CASSLRGARTNEKLFF. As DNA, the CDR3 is TGTGCCAGCAGTTTACGGGGGGCGCGGACTAATGAAAAACTGTTTTTT.

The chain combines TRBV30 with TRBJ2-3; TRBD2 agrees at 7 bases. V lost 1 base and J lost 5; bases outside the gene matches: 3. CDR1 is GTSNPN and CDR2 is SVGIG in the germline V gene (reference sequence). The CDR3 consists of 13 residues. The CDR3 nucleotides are TGTGCCTGGAGTGCGGGAGGAGTAGATACGCAGTATTTT. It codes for CAWSAGGVDTQYF.

The CDR3 DNA is TGTGCCAGCTCACGCACTAGCGGGAGTCAAGAGACCCAGTACTTC. Translated: CASSRTSGSQETQYF. The chain combines TRBV18 with TRBJ2-5, with 11 bases identical to TRBD2. There are 15 residues in the CDR3. The germline gives CDR1 KGHSH, CDR2 LQKENI. The junction had 3 bases not matched to a gene; V was cut back by 4 bases and J by 2 bases.

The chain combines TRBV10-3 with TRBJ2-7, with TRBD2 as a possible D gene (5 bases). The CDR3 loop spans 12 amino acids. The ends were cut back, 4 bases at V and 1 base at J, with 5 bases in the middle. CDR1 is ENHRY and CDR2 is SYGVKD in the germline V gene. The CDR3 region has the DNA TGTGCCATCAGTGGGACTTCCTACGAGCAGTACTTC. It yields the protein CAISGTSYEQYF.

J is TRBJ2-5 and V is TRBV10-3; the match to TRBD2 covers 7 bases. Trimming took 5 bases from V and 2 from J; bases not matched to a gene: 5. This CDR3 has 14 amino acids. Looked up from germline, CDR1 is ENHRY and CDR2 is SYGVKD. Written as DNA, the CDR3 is TGTGCCATCAGTAGCGGGGACCAGCAAGAGACCCAGTACTTC. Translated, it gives CAISSGDQQETQYF.

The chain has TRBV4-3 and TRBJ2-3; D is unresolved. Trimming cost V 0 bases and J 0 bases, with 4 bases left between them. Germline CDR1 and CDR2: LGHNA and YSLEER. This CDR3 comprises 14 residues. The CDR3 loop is CASSQDSSTDTQYF. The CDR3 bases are TGCGCCAGCAGCCAAGATTCTAGCACAGATACGCAGTATTTT.

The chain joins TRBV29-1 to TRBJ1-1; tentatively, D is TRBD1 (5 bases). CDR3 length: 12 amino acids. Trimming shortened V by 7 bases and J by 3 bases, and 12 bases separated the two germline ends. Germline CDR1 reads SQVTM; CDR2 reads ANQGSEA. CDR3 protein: CSGSGAYTEAFF. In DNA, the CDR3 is TGCAGCGGATCCGGGGCCTACACTGAAGCTTTCTTT.